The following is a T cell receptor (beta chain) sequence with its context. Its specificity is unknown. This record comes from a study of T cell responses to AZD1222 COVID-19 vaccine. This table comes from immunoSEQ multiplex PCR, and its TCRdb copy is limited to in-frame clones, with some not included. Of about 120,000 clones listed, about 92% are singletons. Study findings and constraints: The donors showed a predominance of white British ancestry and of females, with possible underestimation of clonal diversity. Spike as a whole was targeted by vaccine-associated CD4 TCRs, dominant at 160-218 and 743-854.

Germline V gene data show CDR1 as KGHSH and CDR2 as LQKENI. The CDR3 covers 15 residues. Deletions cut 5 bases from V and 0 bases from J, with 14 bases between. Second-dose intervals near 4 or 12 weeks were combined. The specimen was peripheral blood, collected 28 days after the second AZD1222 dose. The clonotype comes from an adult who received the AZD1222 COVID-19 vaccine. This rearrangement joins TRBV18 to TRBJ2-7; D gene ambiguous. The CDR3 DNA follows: TGTGCCAGCTCAATTACCCCCGGTAGCTCCTACGAGCAGTACTTC. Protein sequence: CASSITPGSSYEQYF.